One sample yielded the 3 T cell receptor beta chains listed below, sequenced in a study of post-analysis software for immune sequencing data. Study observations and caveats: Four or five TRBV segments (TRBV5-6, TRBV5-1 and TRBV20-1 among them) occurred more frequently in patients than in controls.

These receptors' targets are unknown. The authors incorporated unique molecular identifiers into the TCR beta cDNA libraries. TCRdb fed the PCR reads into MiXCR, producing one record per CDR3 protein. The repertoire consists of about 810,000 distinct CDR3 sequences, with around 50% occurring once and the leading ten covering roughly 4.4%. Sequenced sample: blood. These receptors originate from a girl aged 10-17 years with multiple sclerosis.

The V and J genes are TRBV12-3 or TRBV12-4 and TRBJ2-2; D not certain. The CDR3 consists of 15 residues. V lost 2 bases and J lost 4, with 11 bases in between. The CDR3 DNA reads TGTGCCAGCAGTTTACTGGATCGGATCACCGGGGAGCTGTTTTTT. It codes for CASSLLDRITGELFF.

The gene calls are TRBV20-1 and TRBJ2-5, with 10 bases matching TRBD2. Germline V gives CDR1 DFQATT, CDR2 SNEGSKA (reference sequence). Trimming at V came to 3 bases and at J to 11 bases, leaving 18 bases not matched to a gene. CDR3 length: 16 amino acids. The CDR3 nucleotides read TGCAGTGCTAGGAAAAGCGGGAGGGCCATCGGGGGTGAGCAGTACTTC. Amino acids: CSARKSGRAIGGEQYF.

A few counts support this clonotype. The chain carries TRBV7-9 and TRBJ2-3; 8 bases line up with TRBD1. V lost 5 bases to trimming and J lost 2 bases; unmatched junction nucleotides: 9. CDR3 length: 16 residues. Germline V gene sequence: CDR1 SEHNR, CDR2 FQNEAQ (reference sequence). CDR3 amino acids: CASSPGDRPYTDTQYF. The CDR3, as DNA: TGTGCCAGCAGCCCAGGGGACAGGCCGTACACAGATACGCAGTATTTT.